What follows is one T cell receptor (beta chain) and its context. Its binding antigen is unknown. No base quality information exists; no much larger clone differs at one position. CDR1 MNHEY and CDR2 SVGAGI were looked up in the germline V gene. Trimming costs V 6 bases and J 7 bases, and their ends lie 3 bases apart. Its CDR3 holds 10 amino acids, cysteine through phenylalanine. The retained sequence is limited to the CDR3, 30 bases, with the frame set at the first base. TCRbeta CDR3 regions were amplified from genomic DNA using the immunoSEQ Assay, a bias-controlled multiplex PCR. The original methods were these. The number of nucleated cells in each sample was estimated by amplification of reference gene primers within the assay. To quantify the absolute abundance of each unique TCRbeta CDR3 rearrangement, sequence reads were collapsed and filtered. Productive Simpson clonality was computed per sample as the square root of Simpson's diversity index over productive rearrangements. In TCRdb, the immuneACCESS table is reduced to in-frame sequences with V and J assigned. These tables do not hold every clone; where another copy was compared, an unresolved V gene accounts for under half, and the others remain unexplained. V and J calls plus clone size are reproduced from that table; the DNA served to infer D and trimming. The sample table holds under 200,000 clones, of which 70% to 90% were seen once. Roughly 21% of the sample belongs to the ten largest clones.

The data were taken from a study of blood T cell repertoires in COVID-19 (dated by TCRdb to about 2020). Concerning the study at large: Samples covering the acute and convalescent phases of COVID-19 were provided by collaborators in the United States, Italy and Spain. Samples came from the ongoing ImmuneRACE study (first 160 participants) plus 1,254 subjects from 6 global collaborators. The repertoires were released in a freely available public database meant as a resource for research on the immune response to SARS-CoV-2. Deeply sampled blood TCRbeta repertoires from subjects exposed to, actively infected with, or recovered from COVID-19 were included in the dataset. The sample metadata nearly always contained a de-identified subject ID, COVID-19 status, age in years and sex. The prospective study material was composed of cDNA or gDNA derived from T cells, B-cell-depleted T cells, or PBMCs. HLA class I and class II types, where available, came from metadata supplied by the sample provider rather than from assay-based typing. The investigation overall reported the following: How much clinical and demographic metadata was included differed by source and by participant, and the metadata was provided uncurated.

Collaborating institutions collected whole blood in K2EDTA tubes following their own protocols. For TCRbeta analysis, collaborator samples were shipped as frozen whole blood, as isolated PBMCs, or as DNA extracted from either sample type. The chain is assembled from TRBV6-5 and TRBJ1-4, with the D segment identity uncertain. Input material: peripheral blood. The sequence derives from a man in his 60s with active or convalescent COVID-19. The nucleotide sequence reads as follows: TGTGCCAGCAGCTCTGAAAAACTGTTTTTT. Translated, this is CASSSEKLFF.